A single sample gave rise to the 8 T cell receptor beta chains below, sequenced in a study of technical replicates of blood from several donors. Libraries were prepared by immunoSEQ multiplex PCR; TCRdb keeps only in-frame clonotypes and omits some of them. The sample carries over 80,000 clones, around 96% recorded once. Sequenced material: T cells isolated from PBMCs. The receptors shown here come from a human donor in good health.

The V and J genes are TRBV7-2 and TRBJ2-3; 9 nucleotides agree with TRBD1. With V trimmed by 5 bases and J by 4 bases, 13 bases remained unmatched. This CDR3 spans 17 amino acids. Germline-derived CDR1 and CDR2 are SGHTA and FQGNSA. CDR3 DNA sequence: TGTGCCAGCAGCCCGGGACAGGGCCGGGAGTCCCCAGATACGCAGTATTTT. It specifies CASSPGQGRESPDTQYF. Full variable domain (missing parts from reference TRBV7-2 and TRBJ2-3): GAGVSQSPSNKVTEKGKDVELRCDPISGHTALYWYRQSLGQGLEFLIYFQGNSAPDKSGLPSDRFSAERTGGSVSTLTIQRTQQEDSAVYLCASSPGQGRESPDTQYFGPGTRLTVL.

The V gene is TRBV9, the J gene TRBJ2-5; TRBD2 might be the D (6 bases). Germline CDR1 reads SGDLS; CDR2 reads YYNGEE. The V and J ends lost 3 bases and 4 bases respectively, with 16 bases between them. This CDR3 has 15 residues. The CDR3 DNA reads as TGTGCCAGCAGCGCGGCTGGGACTGAGGGAGAGACCCAGTACTTC. This gives the protein CASSAAGTEGETQYF.

This chain connects TRBV19 to TRBJ2-7; D possibly corresponds to TRBD2 (7 bases). CDR3 length: 15 residues. The V gene's germline CDR1 is LNHDA and CDR2 SQIVND (reference sequence). V was trimmed by 3 bases and J by 3 bases, leaving 15 bases between them. This CDR3 is CASSIFGGGDYEQYF. CDR3 coding DNA: TGTGCCAGTAGTATTTTTGGCGGGGGCGACTACGAGCAGTACTTC.

CDR3 DNA: TGTGCCAGCAGCCAAGGTTCTCCACAGATCTACGAGCAGTACTTC. It codes for CASSQGSPQIYEQYF. V and J are TRBV16 and TRBJ2-7; D unresolved. Looked up from germline, CDR1 is KGHSY and CDR2 is FQNENV. The CDR3 sequence is 15 residues long. With 2 bases removed from V and 3 bases from J, the gap between germline ends came to 14 bases. Variable domain in full (rest from reference TRBV16 and TRBJ2-7): GEEVAQTPKHLVRGEGQKAKLYCAPIKGHSYVFWYQQVLKNEFKFLISFQNENVFDETGMPKERFSAKCLPNSPCSLEIQATKLEDSAVYFCASSQGSPQIYEQYFGPGTRLTVT.

This clone turned up a few times. The genes are TRBV7-9 and TRBJ2-3, with 11 bases identical to TRBD2. The J segment lost 8 bases and the V segment lost 1 base, leaving 8 bases of the junction unmatched. Germline V gene sequence: CDR1 SEHNR, CDR2 FQNEAQ (reference sequence). CDR3 length equals 16 residues. The DNA of the CDR3 is TGTGCCAGCAGCTTAGAGGCGTCTAGCGGGAGGTTTACGCAGTATTTT. Translation gives CASSLEASSGRFTQYF.

The chain joins TRBV6-6 to TRBJ1-5, with TRBD1 matching over 9 bases. The V gene end was trimmed by 6 bases and the J gene end by 9 bases; junction bases not matched to a gene: 6. The germline gives CDR1 MNHNY, CDR2 SVGAGI (reference sequence). The CDR3 length is 13 residues. The DNA for the CDR3 is TGTGCCAGCAGCAGGACAGGGGAGGCGCCCCAGCATTTT. It translates to CASSRTGEAPQHF.

This rearrangement joins TRBV9 to TRBJ2-1; D unresolved. Per the germline V gene, CDR1 is SGDLS and CDR2 is YYNGEE. V was trimmed by 3 bases and J by 4 bases, leaving 20 bases between them. The CDR3 sequence is 17 residues long. The CDR3 DNA is TGTGCCAGCAGCGCCCAATCTAGGCCGATAGGTTACAATGAGCAGTTCTTC. It encodes CASSAQSRPIGYNEQFF.

J is TRBJ2-2 and V is TRBV19; 8 bases agree with TRBD1. Germline V lookup: CDR1 LNHDA, CDR2 SQIVND (reference sequence). V dropped 1 base and J dropped 4; count of bases not matched to a gene: 2. There are 15 residues in the CDR3. CDR3 residues: CASSIGTGSTGELFF. The CDR3, as DNA: TGTGCCAGTAGTATAGGGACAGGGAGCACCGGGGAGCTGTTTTTT.